Listed below are T cell receptor beta chains from one sample, sequenced in a study of T cells in Graves' hyperthyroidism and ophthalmopathy. TCRdb independently ran MiXCR on the multiplex PCR reads; one entry per CDR3 protein. The top ten hold roughly 31% of the sample, which has roughly 700,000 distinct CDR3 sequences, 35% seen once. The sequenced material came from blood. These receptor sequences come from a woman aged 40 to 50 with Graves' hyperthyroidism. The CDR3 runs from the conserved cysteine through the conserved F or W. A D gene is named only where the DNA matches it firmly. Where a row states a size, it is once, few, many or the class of an expanded clone; other rows omit it.

TRBV6-5	TRBJ2-7	.	.	14	TGTGCCAGCAGTCGGGCTCAACTAGACTCCGAGCAGTACTTC	CASSRAQLDSEQYF
TRBV7-2	TRBJ2-5	.	many	15	TGTGCCAGCAGCTTCGGAAGTTTCCCGCAAGAGACCCAGTACTTC	CASSFGSFPQETQYF
TRBV7-2	TRBJ2-7	.	few	14	TGTGCCAGCAGCGCCGGGTCTCCTCCCTACGAGCAGTACTTC	CASSAGSPPYEQYF
TRBV6-1	TRBJ1-1	.	few	13	TGTGCCAGCATAAATTTTTCGGACACTGAAGCTTTCTTT	CASINFSDTEAFF
TRBV28	TRBJ1-1	.	.	12	TGTGCCAGCAGTTTATTGGGTGGGGAACCTTTCTTT	CASSLLGGEPFF
TRBV24-1	TRBJ2-5	.	many	15	TGTGCCACCGGAGAACGAAGGGGGTACCAAGAGACCCAGTACTTC	CATGERRGYQETQYF
TRBV19	TRBJ1-5	.	.	14	TGTGCCAGTAGTATATCCAGCTGCAATCAGCCCCAGCATTTT	CASSISSCNQPQHF
TRBV12-3/TRBV12-4	TRBJ1-4	.	.	15	TGTGCCAGCAGCCCTCAAAGGGGTATAGATGAAAAACTGTTTTTT	CASSPQRGIDEKLFF
TRBV7-4	TRBJ2-7	TRBD1	.	18	TGCGCCAGCAGCCAAGAGTCCACGGGACAGAGTTTAGTCGACGAGCAGTACTTC	CASSQESTGQSLVDEQYF
TRBV10-1	TRBJ2-5	.	few	15	TGCGCCAGCAGTGAGACCGCGGGACAGCAAGAGACCCAGTACTTC	CASSETAGQQETQYF
TRBV19	TRBJ2-7	TRBD1	few	15	TGTGCCAGTAGTGGACAGGGGGCGAGCTCCTACGAGCAGTACTTC	CASSGQGASSYEQYF
TRBV7-2	TRBJ1-1	TRBD1	few	15	TGTGCCAGCAGCACGACGGGACAGGGGGGTACTGAAGCTTTCTTT	CASSTTGQGGTEAFF
TRBV6-2/TRBV6-3	TRBJ1-5	.	.	15	TGTGCCAGCAGTTACTCGAGAGGAGTTGTACAGCCCCAGCATTTT	CASSYSRGVVQPQHF
TRBV6-6	TRBJ1-3	TRBD1	.	14	TGTGCCAGCGGACAGGGGTATTCTGGAAACACCATATATTTT	CASGQGYSGNTIYF
TRBV25-1	TRBJ1-2	.	.	13	TGTGCCAGCAGCCTGGCGGGCCCGGATGGCTACACCTTC	CASSLAGPDGYTF
TRBV7-2	TRBJ2-7	TRBD1	few	15	TGTGCCAGCAGCCCTTGGGGACAGGGGGCAGAAGAGCAGTACTTC	CASSPWGQGAEEQYF
TRBV12-5	TRBJ1-2	.	.	12	TGTGCTAGTGGTTTGGACTCAGGTGGCTACACCTTC	CASGLDSGGYTF
TRBV10-2	TRBJ2-7	.	many	14	TGCGCCAGCAGTGAATCCAGGGGGAGGTACGAGCAGTACTTC	CASSESRGRYEQYF
TRBV7-9	TRBJ1-2	TRBD1	many	15	TGTGCCAGCAGCCCCGGGACAGGGGGTGGCTATGGCTACACCTTC	CASSPGTGGGYGYTF
TRBV10-3	TRBJ1-1	.	.	16	TGTGCCAGCCAAAGTGAAGTTGCCGCATATAACACTGAAGCTTTCTTT	CASQSEVAAYNTEAFF
TRBV7-9	TRBJ1-6	.	many	13	TGTGCCAGCAGGCCCGACAGTAATTCACCCCTCCACTTT	CASRPDSNSPLHF
TRBV4-2	TRBJ1-1	.	few	13	TGTGCCAGCAGCCAAGTAACAAACACTGAAGCTTTCTTT	CASSQVTNTEAFF
TRBV5-4	TRBJ2-5	.	.	12	TGTGCCAGCAGTGTTATGGGCCTCAGGGAGTTCTTC	CASSVMGLREFF
TRBV7-2	TRBJ1-1	.	.	14	TGTGCCAGCAGTCCCCTGGGGGGCGGCACTGAAGCTTTCTTT	CASSPLGGGTEAFF
TRBV19	TRBJ1-5	TRBD1	.	14	TGTGCCAGTACCCCGGACAGGCCAAATCAGCCCCAGCATTTT	CASTPDRPNQPQHF
TRBV19	TRBJ2-7	TRBD2	.	16	TGTGCCAGTAGTATGAGCGGGGGCCCAGTCTCCTACGAGCAGTACTTC	CASSMSGGPVSYEQYF
TRBV7-9	TRBJ2-7	.	.	17	TGTGCCAGCAGCCCTCAGGTTGGGCGGGGGCCTCTACGGGGGGAGTACTTC	CASSPQVGRGPLRGEYF
TRBV7-9	TRBJ1-1	.	many	12	TGTGCCAGCAGCTTAGCCTCGAGGGAAGCTTTCTTT	CASSLASREAFF
TRBV12-3/TRBV12-4	TRBJ2-2	.	few	14	TGTGCCAGCAGTGGCTTACGGGGCACCGGGGAGCTGTTTTTT	CASSGLRGTGELFF
TRBV2	TRBJ2-7	TRBD2	few	17	TGTGCCAGCAGTTTACGGCTAGCGGGGGGGACTCCCTACGAGCAGTACTTC	CASSLRLAGGTPYEQYF
TRBV24-1	TRBJ2-7	.	many	12	TGTGCCACCACGGCGAACTACTACGAGCAGTACTTC	CATTANYYEQYF
TRBV24-1	TRBJ1-5	TRBD1	few	15	TGTGCCACCAGTGAGACAGGGGGTTGGAATCAGCCCCAGCATTTT	CATSETGGWNQPQHF
TRBV19	TRBJ1-2	.	.	13	TGTGCCTGGGCGGGACAACTTAACTATGGCTACACCTTC	CAWAGQLNYGYTF
TRBV7-9	TRBJ1-1	.	.	16	TGTGCCAGCAGCCAAGCCGTTGGACAGATGAACACTGAAGCTTTCTTT	CASSQAVGQMNTEAFF
TRBV7-2	TRBJ1-5	TRBD1	.	15	TGTGCCAGCAGCTTAGATGCAGGGGGCGGGCGGCCCCAGCATTTT	CASSLDAGGGRPQHF
TRBV7-9	TRBJ1-6	.	many	15	TGTGCCAGCAGCTTGGGCGACAGTTATAATTCACCCCTCCACTTT	CASSLGDSYNSPLHF
TRBV7-8	TRBJ1-5	.	many	16	TGTGCCAGCAGCCCTGCCGGGCCAGGGAGCAATCAGCCCCAGCATTTT	CASSPAGPGSNQPQHF
TRBV20-1	TRBJ1-2	TRBD1	.	14	TGCAGTGCTAGATCACAGGGGTCAGTTTATGGCTACACCTTC	CSARSQGSVYGYTF
TRBV4-3	TRBJ2-7	TRBD2	.	15	TGCGCCAGCAGCCAAGATTTGGGACTAGCTCTCGAGCAGTACTTC	CASSQDLGLALEQYF
TRBV7-2	TRBJ2-7	.	.	16	TGTGCCAGCAGCTTAAATGTAGGGGGGGGCTCCTACGAGCAGTACTTC	CASSLNVGGGSYEQYF
TRBV7-3	TRBJ1-6	.	many	13	TGTGCCAGCAGCCCTAATCAGGGGAGCGCCCTCCACTTT	CASSPNQGSALHF
TRBV20-1	TRBJ1-1	.	many	15	TGCAGTGCTTCCCTTATGGGGCGGAGGAACACTGAAGCTTTCTTT	CSASLMGRRNTEAFF
TRBV7-2	TRBJ2-1	.	.	12	TGTGCCAGCAGCCCCCGACAGGCCGAGCAGTTCTTC	CASSPRQAEQFF
TRBV20-1	TRBJ2-1	TRBD2	once	15	TGCAGTGCTAGAGATCGCGGGAGGTCGTACAATGAGCAGTTCTTC	CSARDRGRSYNEQFF
TRBV2	TRBJ1-2	.	many	16	TGTGCCAGCACCCCGGGTCCGATAAAGGATGGGTATGGCTACACCTTC	CASTPGPIKDGYGYTF